The 9 T cell receptor beta chains reported below all come from one sample, sequenced in a study of Ad26.COV2.S vaccination and SARS-CoV-2 variants. The data were produced by immunoSEQ multiplex PCR, yet TCRdb's version contains in-frame clones alone and is incomplete. Among over 400,000 clones, approximately 92% were seen once, and the ten largest hold 2.5%. Treatment of the sample: roughly 19 received Ad26.COV2.S at low or high dose, single or two shots; 5 received placebo; per-sample allocation not given. Following the first vaccine or placebo injection, samples were taken on day 63. Sequenced material: peripheral blood, taken in a trial of Ad26.COV2.S vaccine versus placebo. The receptors here all came from a person aged 18-65 years who received the Ad26.COV2.S COVID-19 vaccine or a placebo.

Here the CDR3 reads CAWTKQQYYEQYF. The CDR3 bases are TGTGCCTGGACCAAACAGCAATACTACGAGCAGTACTTC. V is TRBV30 and J is TRBJ2-7; D remains unclear. The CDR3 has 13 residues. Germline CDR1 is GTSNPN and CDR2 is SVGIG (reference sequence). Trimming removed 4 bases from V and 3 bases from J, with 13 bases in between.

The chain recombines TRBV2 with TRBJ2-7; 8 bases line up with TRBD1. The CDR3 totals 14 residues. Germline loops: CDR1 SNHLY, CDR2 FYNNEI. After removal of 2 bases from V and 2 bases from J, the junction contained 2 bases not matched to a gene. CDR3 in DNA: TGTGCCAGCAGTGAACAGGGGGCGACCTACGAGCAGTACGTC. Its protein is CASSEQGATYEQYV.

V is TRBV1 and J is TRBJ2-7. TRBV1 is labeled a pseudogene. The CDR3 spans 12 residues. CDR3 DNA sequence: TGCACCAGCAGACCTTCGAAAGGCGAGCAGTACTTC. Protein sequence: CTSRPSKGEQYF.

V is TRBV4-3 and J is TRBJ1-5, with D perhaps TRBD1 (5 bases). The germline V gene has CDR1 LGHNA and CDR2 YSLEER. CDR3 length: 15 amino acids. Deletions cut 1 base from V and 5 bases from J, with 12 bases between. The CDR3 DNA sequence: TGCGCCAGCAGCCAAGGTCCACGGGGGGATCAGCCCCAGCATTTT. Translating gives CASSQGPRGDQPQHF.

The chain is built from TRBV19 and TRBJ2-3; perhaps D is TRBD1 or TRBD2 (5 bases each). Trimming stripped 3 bases from V and 0 bases from J, with 10 bases between. The CDR3 runs 15 residues. Germline V gene sequence: CDR1 LNHDA, CDR2 SQIVND (reference sequence). The CDR3 bases are TGTGCCAGTAGTATTTTGGGACCCAGCACAGATACGCAGTATTTT. This translates into CASSILGPSTDTQYF.

The gene calls are TRBV9 and TRBJ2-2; D call uncertain. The germline gives CDR1 SGDLS, CDR2 YYNGEE. The CDR3 is 12 amino acids. Trimming took 7 bases from V and 5 from J, leaving 9 bases between them. CDR3 sequence (DNA): TGTGCCAGCGCGCCCTGGACCGGGGAGCTGTTTTTT. It specifies CASAPWTGELFF.

V usage is TRBV18 and J usage is TRBJ2-2; 13 positions match TRBD2. With 2 bases clipped from V and 0 bases from J, the junction kept 3 bases outside the gene matches. The CDR3 totals 18 residues. Germline CDR1 is KGHSH and CDR2 is LQKENI. This CDR3 is CASSPELAGGPNTGELFF. In DNA form, the CDR3 reads TGTGCCAGCTCACCAGAACTAGCGGGAGGGCCGAACACCGGGGAGCTGTTTTTT.

The rearrangement links TRBV7-2 to TRBJ2-2; D perhaps matches TRBD2 (6 bases). Trimming took 11 bases from V and 1 from J, leaving 11 bases between them. Germline values: CDR1 SGHTA, CDR2 FQGNSA. This CDR3 is 13 amino acids long. The CDR3 reads CAGRGQNTGELFF. In DNA, the CDR3 is TGTGCCGGGCGGGGTCAGAACACCGGGGAGCTGTTTTTT.

This sequence joins TRBV9 and TRBJ2-5; tentatively, D is TRBD1 (6 bases). Trimming removed 0 bases from V and 5 bases from J, with 17 bases in between. Germline-derived CDR1 and CDR2 are SGDLS and YYNGEE. The CDR3 spans 16 residues. The CDR3 here is CASSVGNRDKGETQYF. The DNA for the CDR3 is TGTGCCAGCAGCGTAGGGAACAGGGACAAGGGGGAGACCCAGTACTTC.